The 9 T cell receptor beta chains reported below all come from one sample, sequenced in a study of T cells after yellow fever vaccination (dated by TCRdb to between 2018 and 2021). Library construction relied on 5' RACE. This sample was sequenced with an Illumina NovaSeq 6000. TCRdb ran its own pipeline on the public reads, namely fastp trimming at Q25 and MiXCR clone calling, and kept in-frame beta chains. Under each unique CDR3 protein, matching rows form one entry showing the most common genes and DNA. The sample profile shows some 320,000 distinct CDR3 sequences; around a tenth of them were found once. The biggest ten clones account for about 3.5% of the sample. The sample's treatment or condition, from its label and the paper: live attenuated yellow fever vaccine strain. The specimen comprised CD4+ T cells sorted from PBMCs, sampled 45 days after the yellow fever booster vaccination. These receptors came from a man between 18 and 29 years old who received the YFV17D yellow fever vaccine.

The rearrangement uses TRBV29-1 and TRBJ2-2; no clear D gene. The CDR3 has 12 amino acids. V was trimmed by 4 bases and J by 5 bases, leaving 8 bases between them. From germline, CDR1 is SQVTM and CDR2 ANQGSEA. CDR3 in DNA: TGCAGCGTTGTTCGAATAACCGGGGAGCTGTTTTTT. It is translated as CSVVRITGELFF.

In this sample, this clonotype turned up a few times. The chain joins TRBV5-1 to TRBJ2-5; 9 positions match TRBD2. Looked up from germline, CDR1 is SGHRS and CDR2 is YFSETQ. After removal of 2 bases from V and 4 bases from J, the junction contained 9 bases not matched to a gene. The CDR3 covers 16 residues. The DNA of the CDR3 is TGCGCCAGCAGCTTCGGTAGTAGCGGGGGACTAGAGACCCAGTACTTC. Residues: CASSFGSSGGLETQYF.

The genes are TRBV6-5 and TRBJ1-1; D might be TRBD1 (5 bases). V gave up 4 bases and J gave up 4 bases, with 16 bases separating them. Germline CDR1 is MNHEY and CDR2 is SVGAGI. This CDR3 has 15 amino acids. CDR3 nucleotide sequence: TGTGCCAGCAGTTGGACCGGGACCCCTGGCACTGAAGCTTTCTTT. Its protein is CASSWTGTPGTEAFF.

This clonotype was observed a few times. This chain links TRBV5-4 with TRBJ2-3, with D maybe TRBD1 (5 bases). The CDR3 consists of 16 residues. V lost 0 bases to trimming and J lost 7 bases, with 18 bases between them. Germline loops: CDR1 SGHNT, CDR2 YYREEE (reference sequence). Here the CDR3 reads CASSLDPGAPTNTQYF. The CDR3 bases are TGTGCCAGCAGCTTGGATCCTGGGGCTCCGACAAATACGCAGTATTTT.

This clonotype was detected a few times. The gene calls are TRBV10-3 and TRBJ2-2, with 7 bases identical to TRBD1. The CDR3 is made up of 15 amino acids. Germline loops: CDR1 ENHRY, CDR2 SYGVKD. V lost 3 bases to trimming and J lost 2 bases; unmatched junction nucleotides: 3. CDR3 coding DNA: TGTGCCATCAGTGACAACAGGGGAAACACCGGGGAGCTGTTTTTT. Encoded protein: CAISDNRGNTGELFF.

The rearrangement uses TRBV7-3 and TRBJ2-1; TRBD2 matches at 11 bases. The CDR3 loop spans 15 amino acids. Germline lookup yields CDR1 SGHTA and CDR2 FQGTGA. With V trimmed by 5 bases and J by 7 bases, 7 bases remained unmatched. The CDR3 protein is CASSAGLAVFNEQFF. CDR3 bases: TGTGCCAGCAGCGCGGGACTAGCGGTTTTTAATGAGCAGTTCTTC.

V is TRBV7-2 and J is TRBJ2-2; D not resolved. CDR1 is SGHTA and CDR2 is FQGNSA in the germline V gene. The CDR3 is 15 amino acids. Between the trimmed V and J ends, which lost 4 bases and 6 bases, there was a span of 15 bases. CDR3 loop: CASSSRPAFAGELFF. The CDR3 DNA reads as TGTGCCAGCAGCTCGCGGCCGGCTTTCGCCGGGGAGCTGTTTTTT.

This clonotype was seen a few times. CDR3 residues: CASSGLAGGETQYF. In nucleotides, the CDR3 is TGTGCCAGCAGCGGACTAGCGGGGGGAGAGACCCAGTACTTC. The chain is built from TRBV7-3 and TRBJ2-5; 14 positions match TRBD2. V was clipped by 5 bases and J by 4 bases; unmatched bases: 0. The V gene's germline CDR1 is SGHTA and CDR2 FQGTGA. The CDR3 spans 14 residues.

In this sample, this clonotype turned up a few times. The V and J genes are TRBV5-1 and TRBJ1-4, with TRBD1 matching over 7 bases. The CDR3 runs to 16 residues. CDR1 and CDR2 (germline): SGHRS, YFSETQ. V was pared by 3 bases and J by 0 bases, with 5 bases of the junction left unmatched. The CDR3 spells CASSSGQIATNEKLFF. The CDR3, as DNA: TGCGCCAGCAGCTCGGGACAGATTGCAACTAATGAAAAACTGTTTTTT.